This T cell receptor (beta chain) was identified in a study of cytomegalovirus exposure and HLA in healthy donors (dated by TCRdb to about 2017). For the study in its entirety: An earlier analysis of around 600 of the donors reported about 250 Gb of sequence data and some 100 million unique TCR beta sequences from roughly 200 million T cells. About 310 gigabases of sequencing data and approximately 93 million unique TCR sequences were included in an early release covering 550 to 650 HLA-typed donors. The genetic ancestry cluster associated with self-reported Caucasian donors included 81% of the approximately 410 genotyped donors. The study was designed to test whether signatures of past pathogen exposure could be identified by cataloging public T cell receptors. Using immunosequencing, the study profiled T cell repertoires from fewer than 700 subjects and related those repertoires to cytomegalovirus serostatus. Besides the first cohort of approximately 670 subjects, a separate validation cohort made up of around 120 different subjects was used. To predict cytomegalovirus infection status, the study brought together high-throughput TCR immunosequencing, statistical association of individual TCRs with disease status, and machine learning. In a later analysis, previously published TCR beta repertoires from some 640 donors were re-analyzed and high-resolution HLA genotyping was added so that TCR occurrence patterns could be studied. In the later analysis, no new phenotypic data were used to find candidate immune exposures; instead, reliance was placed on TCR beta sequences and their occurrence across donors. To decide whether each TCR beta V gene segment behaved as functional or pseudogenic, an earlier analysis of approximately 590 of the donors relied on high-throughput TCR beta sequencing. Donor age, sex, ethnicity and CMV serostatus were compiled together with the repertoire data. In a later genetic analysis, genome-wide SNP genotypes for about 65% of the roughly 700 donors were used, and that subset was treated as a discovery cohort. Every discovery cohort repertoire had been produced on one sequencing platform. Class I and class II HLA loci were covered by the typing at four-digit resolution. The number of typed donors differed by locus: about 620-640 for A, B, C, DRB1 and DQB1; about 520 for DQA1; approximately 600 for DPA1; and about 450 for DPB1. A few DR-DQ haplotypes were treated as single units for association and clustering because of strong linkage in the cohort. Across under 500 genotyped donors of the cohort, an average of about 240,000 unique TCR beta nucleotide sequences per donor were sequenced, and 15% to 20% of those sequences were non-productive.

The cohort consisted of more than 650 healthy bone marrow donors. All cohort members were sampled while nominally healthy, although unrecorded immune exposures were likely present. The donor was CMV seronegative and belonged to the group of under 400 seronegative cohort members. A peripheral blood sample was collected from each donor, and TCR beta sequencing was performed on peripheral blood mononuclear cells. The Qiagen DNeasy Blood Extraction Kit was used to extract genomic DNA from the blood cell samples. The research as a whole found: The cohort was sequenced for TCR beta chains only, and without alpha or paired-chain data the features that could be detected were limited. In vitro tests confirmed that a few of the cytomegalovirus-associated TCR beta chains recognize cytomegalovirus antigens. A total of around 150 TCR beta chains were listed by the study as associated with cytomegalovirus. An earlier analysis of several hundred of the donors showed that most TCR beta V segments appeared in productive rearrangements either about 87% or about 30% of the time, which broadly matched IMGT annotations. A cluster of highly shared sequence variants was judged likely to be a technical artifact of the sequencing pipeline. V-gene and J-gene trimming of TCR beta chains was associated with a missense DCLRE1C variant in a later genetic analysis, and the association was replicated in an independent cohort. In a later analysis, most CMV-associated TCR beta chains were found to appear HLA-restricted, with HLA associations seemingly driven largely by CMV exposure. According to a later analysis, parvovirus B19, influenza, CMV and Epstein-Barr virus appeared linked to several top co-occurrence clusters. The earlier analysis of approximately 540 of the donors excluded some 16 rarely observed V segments, including chromosome 9 orphons, because counts were too low. A further reported finding was that TCR beta sequences accurately predicted the HLA-A and HLA-B alleles for most subjects in the first cohort. A later analysis found that HLA-associated TCR beta chains were more clonally expanded and had lower generation probabilities than equally common non-associated chains. HLA typing was unavailable for some donors at each locus, so association tests used only the typed subset. Most TCR sequences were seen in very few donors, while some public TCRs were found in many individuals. In a later analysis, 16,951 TCR beta sequences were associated with specific HLA alleles at a false discovery rate of 0.05. A later analysis found that TCR association rates varied across HLA loci, with DRB1 alleles showing the most associated TCRs and HLA-C alleles the fewest. The classifier was reported to diagnose cytomegalovirus status with high specificity and sensitivity in both the original cohort and the validation cohort. The authors suggested that the approach could potentially be generalized to other disease states and immunological phenotypes. When HLA alleles, especially DR and DQ, strongly co-occurred, TCR associations were difficult to assign to individual alleles. Correlated functional status among segregating V segments might be attributable to linkage disequilibrium, but an unknown experimental factor could not be ruled out. The only immune exposure information available for the cohort was CMV serostatus. Presence/absence analyses assumed roughly uniform sequencing depth across donors, an assumption that may not hold. Compared with the approximately 670-donor mean, donors in an Asian-associated ancestry cluster had fewer N-insertions in productive TCRs, according to a later genetic analysis.

Receptors were amplified or captured by the immunoSEQ multiplex PCR assay. For the multiplex PCR, a mixture combining 60 forward primers for TCR Vbeta segments and 13 reverse primers for TCR Jbeta segments was used. A multiplex PCR assay on genomic DNA amplified the CDR3 region of rearranged TCR beta genes. The amplified TCR beta libraries were sequenced on the Illumina HiSeq System as 87-base-pair reads. The study's processing was this. In a later analysis, 70 million to 95 million unique TCR beta chains were counted across the 690 or so repertoires, and some 10 million of these chains were shared by at least two donors. Raw reads were error-corrected and collapsed into unique sequences by a nearest-neighbor algorithm in which closely related sequences were merged to remove PCR and sequencing errors. To assign V, D and J gene segments, CDR3 sequences were aligned to IMGT reference sequences. For a sequence to be retained, at least a six-nucleotide match to both a V gene segment and a J gene segment was required. A rearrangement counted as productive if the CDR3 had no stop codons and remained in frame with V and J, and every other rearrangement counted as non-productive. CDR3 was defined by IMGT convention, running from the second conserved V-encoded cysteine to the conserved J-encoded phenylalanine. In an earlier analysis of more than 550 of the donors, sequences lacking an unambiguous match to a single V gene segment were excluded. An earlier analysis of almost 600 of the donors classified V segments as functional when productive rearrangements were above 56.7% and as segregating when the standard deviation between donors was above 5%. To diagnose cytomegalovirus status from the catalog of TCR beta chain sequences, a statistical classification framework was built. V and J gene assignment, in a later analysis, came from comparing TCR nucleotide sequences with IMGT/GENE-DB human TR gene sequences. In a later analysis, CDR3 sequences and most-parsimonious VDJ recombination scenarios were assigned using the TCRdist pipeline. In a later analysis, every TCR beta chain was defined by the combination of its CDR3 amino acid sequence and its V-gene family, and reads without a unique V-gene family were dropped. As a way to deal with suspected cross-contamination and a sequencing artifact, a later analysis dropped 592 nucleotide sequences that were highly shared and had low generation probability. A later analysis calculated a clonal expansion index for each public chain from normalized within-repertoire ranks of inferred template counts. In a later analysis, generation probabilities were computed using a VDJ recombination model fitted to out-of-frame rearrangements, and the results were checked against IGoR. Hypergeometric tests were used in a later analysis to score TCR-TCR, TCR-HLA and TCR-CMV co-occurrence, with a repertoire-size bias correction applied to the TCR pairs. A later analysis estimated false discovery rates by permuting HLA or CMV assignments 20 times. In a later analysis, co-occurring TCRs were grouped using DBSCAN, and TCRdist sequence similarity was added for clustering within HLA-allele-positive subsets. Repertoires with fewer than 30,000 or more than 120,000 public chains were left out of co-occurrence clustering, as were four to six repertoires with anomalous nucleotide sharing. TCRdb stores this immuneACCESS table with in-frame sequences only. Part of the clones is absent; in the studies checked, under half of the shortfall reflects unresolved V genes, and no reason is known for the rest. V, J and clone size are those of that table, while D and trimming were read from the DNA. This sample has some 240,000 clones in its table, and 80% to 95% of those were observed once. Together, the top ten hold approximately 1.5% of the sample.

This clone showed up just once. The specificity of this receptor is unknown. The record has no base qualities; no much larger clone is one base away. Sequenced input: PBMCs. This receptor was identified in a girl aged 2 to 10 in good health and CMV-seronegative.

The sequenced DNA is TGCGCCAGCAGCTTGAGAGAGGACAGCTTGAACACTGAAGCTTTCTTT. This is translated as CASSLREDSLNTEAFF. The V and J genes are TRBV5-1 and TRBJ1-1, and the D gene may be TRBD1, 6 bases matching. From the germline V gene, CDR1 is SGHRS and CDR2 is YFSETQ. A distance of 13 bases separates the germline ends of V and J, which lose 1 base and 0 bases respectively. Its CDR3 holds 16 amino acids, cysteine through phenylalanine. The sequence is cut down to CDR3 DNA, 48 bases in frame from base 1.